The clone carrying this TCR beta chain was counted ten times or more. Its antigen remains unidentified. The germline CDR1 and CDR2 sequences are SGHRS and YFSETQ. This CDR3 comprises 15 residues. The ends were cut back, 1 base at V and 5 bases at J, with 10 bases in the middle. These data belong to a study of human T cells and chemical hapten exposure. TCRdb re-called the RACE reads through MiXCR, storing one row per CDR3 protein. The data hold approximately 52,000 distinct CDR3 sequences, with 11% observed a single time. Regarding time point: patch test 1, 2 weeks after DPC sensitization. Sample treatment: therapeutic diphenylcyclopropenone sensitization with weekly scalp DPC. Extraction yielded total RNA from whole blood (unfractionated). Notes on the study in general: TCRs above 1 in 1000 frequency stayed constant with DPC sensitization.

The source material was whole blood, sampled in connection with sensitization to the hapten diphenylcyclopropenone (DPC). The chain is built from TRBV5-1 and TRBJ1-6; possible D gene TRBD1, 5 bases. This sequence was found in a woman in her thirties or forties with alopecia areata. Some clones in this sample may be carry-over from other donors' samples. The CDR3 region is CASSLRDPDNSPLHF. CDR3 nucleotides: TGCGCCAGCAGCTTGAGGGACCCGGATAATTCACCCCTCCACTTT.